This T cell receptor beta chain comes out of a study of vaccination and CD4 T cells after COVID-19. Across the whole study: Stimuli were overlapping spike peptide pools of SARS-CoV-2 and three common cold coronaviruses (HCoV-NL63, HCoV-OC43, HCoV-229E).

Sequenced with the Oncomine TCR Beta short-read assay was DNA taken from cultured CD4+ T cells. Scientists extracted genomic DNA from CD4+ T cells grown in culture. TCRdb processed the PCR reads anew with MiXCR; each CDR3 protein has one entry. The table includes more than 15,000 distinct CDR3 sequences, more than 45% detected once. On this clonotype itself: Its specificity is unknown.

Sample time point: late sampling 161 to 241 days after vaccination in a few convalescent patients. Noted treatment: approximately nine-day PBMC culture with coronavirus spike peptide pools or control peptides (ViraFEST assay). First, ViraFEST expanded antigen-specific T cells with peptide pools, and next it sequenced the TCRs. The V gene end was trimmed by 4 bases and the J gene end by 6 bases; junction bases not matched to a gene: 5. This CDR3 region has 13 residues. Germline V lookup: CDR1 KGHDR, CDR2 SFDVKD. This chain connects TRBV24-1 to TRBJ2-7; 7 nucleotides line up with TRBD2. This material consisted of CD4+ T cells from blood, cultured in vitro, taken about 7 months after SARS-CoV-2 vaccination. This TCR was recovered from a human donor who had recovered from COVID-19. CDR3 loop: CATSEGGVSEQYF. The CDR3 DNA follows: TGTGCCACCAGTGAGGGGGGGGTGAGCGAGCAGTACTTC.